The clone carrying this T cell receptor (beta chain) was counted at least ten times. Its antigen is unidentified. The CDR3 sequence is 16 residues long. CDR1 MDHEN and CDR2 SYDVKM come from the germline V gene. The V segment lost 5 bases and the J segment 3 bases; nucleotides outside the gene matches: 6. The data were obtained in a study of regulatory T cells in long-lasting Graves disease. Study summary: Antithyroid drug exposure in newly diagnosed Graves' patients had lasted under 3 months.

According to the study, TCR beta libraries were built with iRepertoire HTBI primers and CDR3-region Arm-PCR. TCRdb fed the multiplex PCR reads into MiXCR, producing one record per CDR3 protein. The table records 400,000 to 500,000 distinct CDR3 sequences, roughly 15% of them present only once. Stated time point: newly diagnosed GD, antithyroid drugs for less than 3 months. RNA isolated from PBMCs was used to make the TCR library. General observations from the study: When disease was persistent, TRBV28, TRBJ1-2 and TRBJ2-5 were the favored segments.

These data also featured in a second study, about T cells in Graves' hyperthyroidism and ophthalmopathy. Turning to that study: Patients counted as stable if ophthalmopathy did not develop within 18 months. Ophthalmopathy and stable hyperthyroidism were told apart by a 13 V-J model.

The sequencing here drew on peripheral blood mononuclear cells (PBMCs), taken at new diagnosis, from a patient treated with antithyroid drugs. This TCR was sampled from a young woman with Graves disease. The chain employs TRBV28 and TRBJ2-1; TRBD1 agrees at 11 bases. The CDR3 loop reads CASSEAGTGGYNEQFF. DNA for the CDR3: TGTGCCAGCAGTGAAGCCGGGACAGGGGGCTACAATGAGCAGTTCTTC.